The next 9 T cell receptor beta chains were all read from a single sample in a study of T cells in localized non-small cell lung cancer. TCRdb's copy holds only in-frame clones and misses some; the assay was immunoSEQ multiplex PCR. Of 45,000 to 55,000 clones in the sample, around three quarters were seen once. The source was peripheral blood, collected before any cancer treatment. The receptors were gathered from a man between 40 and 69 years old with stage I squamous cell lung carcinoma.

This chain connects TRBV6-5 to TRBJ2-2; D possibly corresponds to TRBD2 (6 bases). Per the germline V gene, CDR1 is MNHEY and CDR2 is SVGAGI. Trimming took 7 bases from V and 2 from J, leaving 11 bases between them. CDR3 length: 14 amino acids. As DNA, the CDR3 is TGTGCCAGCAAAAGGGACTTAAACACCGGGGAGCTGTTTTTT. Residues: CASKRDLNTGELFF.

The genes are TRBV6-5 and TRBJ1-4; D remains unclear. The ends were cut back, 0 bases at V and 8 bases at J, with 13 bases in the middle. Germline V lookup: CDR1 MNHEY, CDR2 SVGAGI. This CDR3 has 15 amino acids. The CDR3 coding sequence is TGTGCCAGCAGTTACTCGATGGACCCTTTCGAAAAACTGTTTTTT. Protein product: CASSYSMDPFEKLFF.

This clone was detected a few times. V usage is TRBV30 and J usage is TRBJ2-3; 8 bases line up with TRBD2. J was trimmed by 6 bases and V by 6 bases; bases with no gene match: 5. The CDR3 totals 12 residues. Germline lookup yields CDR1 GTSNPN and CDR2 SVGIG (reference sequence). CDR3 sequence reads: CACERGWDTQYF. DNA of the CDR3: TGTGCCTGTGAGCGGGGGTGGGATACGCAGTATTTT.

The CDR3 reads CASSVGSGGETQYF. CDR3 DNA sequence: TGTGCCAGCAGTGTGGGTAGCGGGGGAGAGACCCAGTACTTC. The rearrangement links TRBV2 to TRBJ2-5, with 9 bases fitting TRBD2. CDR1 and CDR2 from the germline V gene are SNHLY and FYNNEI. Trimming cost V 4 bases and J 4 bases; bases outside gene matches: 4. This CDR3 region has 14 residues.

This chain uses TRBV19 with TRBJ1-1, with 7 positions matching TRBD1. V lost 6 bases and J lost 5; bases outside the gene matches: 6. The CDR3 loop spans 13 amino acids. CDR1 is LNHDA and CDR2 is SQIVND in the germline V gene (reference sequence). CDR3 amino acids: CASSRQGLTEAFF. CDR3 nucleotides: TGTGCCAGTAGCAGACAGGGTTTGACTGAAGCTTTCTTT. Full variable domain (missing parts from reference TRBV19 and TRBJ1-1): DGGITQSPKYLFRKEGQNVTLSCEQNLNHDAMYWYRQDPGQGLRLIYYSQIVNDFQKGDIAEGYSVSREKKESFPLTVTSAQKNPTAFYLCASSRQGLTEAFFGQGTRLTVV.

This clone has just a few counts. This chain uses TRBV2 with TRBJ1-1; D possibly corresponds to TRBD1 (5 bases). Trimming left V 5 bases short and J 1 base short, with 11 bases between. Germline V gene data show CDR1 as SNHLY and CDR2 as FYNNEI. The CDR3 extends over 14 amino acids. The CDR3 DNA reads TGTGCCAGCAGTCCCCGGGGGACGAACACTGAAGCTTTCTTT. Translating gives CASSPRGTNTEAFF.

V is TRBV7-2 and J is TRBJ2-3; a possible D gene is TRBD2 (5 bases). This CDR3 comprises 14 residues. V was trimmed by 3 bases and J by 2 bases, leaving 9 bases between them. CDR1 and CDR2 (germline): SGHTA, FQGNSA. CDR3 bases: TGTGCCAGCAGCTTCCGGGGTCTCACAGATACGCAGTATTTT. This codes for CASSFRGLTDTQYF.

The chain links TRBV28 to TRBJ2-7; 7 bases align to TRBD1. The J segment lost 0 bases and the V segment lost 7 bases, leaving 6 bases of the junction unmatched. CDR3 length equals 14 residues. CDR1 is MDHEN, CDR2 SYDVKM, per germline. The CDR3 DNA is TGTGCCAGCATCCAGACAGGGAGCTCCTACGAGCAGTACTTC. Translation gives CASIQTGSSYEQYF. The full variable domain, rest sourced from reference TRBV28 and TRBJ2-7, is DVKVTQSSRYLVKRTGEKVFLECVQDMDHENMFWYRQDPGLGLRLIYFSYDVKMKEKGDIPEGYSVSREKKERFSLILESASTNQTSMYLCASIQTGSSYEQYFGPGTRLTVT.

The chain uses TRBV2 and TRBJ2-6; 7 bases line up with TRBD1. V was clipped by 7 bases and J by 0 bases; unmatched bases: 3. From germline, CDR1 is SNHLY and CDR2 FYNNEI. The CDR3 contains 15 residues. CDR3: CASNRGPSGANVLTF. CDR3 nucleotide sequence: TGTGCCAGCAATAGGGGGCCCTCTGGGGCCAACGTCCTGACTTTC.